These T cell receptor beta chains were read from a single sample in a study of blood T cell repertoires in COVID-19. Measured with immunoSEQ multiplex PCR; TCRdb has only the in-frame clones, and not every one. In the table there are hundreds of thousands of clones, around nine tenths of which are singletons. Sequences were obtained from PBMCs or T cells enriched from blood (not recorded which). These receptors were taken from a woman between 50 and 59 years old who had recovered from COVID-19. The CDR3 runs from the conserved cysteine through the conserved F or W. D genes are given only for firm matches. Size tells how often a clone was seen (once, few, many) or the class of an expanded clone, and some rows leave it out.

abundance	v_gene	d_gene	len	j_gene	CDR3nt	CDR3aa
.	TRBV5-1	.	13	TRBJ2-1	TGCGCCAGCAGCTTGGAAGGGAGGAATGAGCAGTTCTTC	CASSLEGRNEQFF
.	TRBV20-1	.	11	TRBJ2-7	TGCAGCCCCCCCGGGGTTAACGAGCAGTACTTC	CSPPGVNEQYF
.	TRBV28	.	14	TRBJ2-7	TGTGCCAGCAGAAGACTAGTTATCGGCTACGAGCAGTACTTC	CASRRLVIGYEQYF
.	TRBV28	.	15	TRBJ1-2	TGTGCCAGCAGTTTAGGGGTGGGGGCGCTTAATGGCTACACCTTC	CASSLGVGALNGYTF
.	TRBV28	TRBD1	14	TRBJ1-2	TGTGCCAGCAGTCCGGACAGGGGTAACTATGGCTACACCTTC	CASSPDRGNYGYTF
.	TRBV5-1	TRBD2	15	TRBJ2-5	TGCGCCAGCAGCCCAGCGGGAGGGGGGAGAGAGACCCAGTACTTC	CASSPAGGGRETQYF
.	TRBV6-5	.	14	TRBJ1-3	TGTGCCAGCGGGCGTTCAAGCTCTGGAAACACCATATATTTT	CASGRSSSGNTIYF
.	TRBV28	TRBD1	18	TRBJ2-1	TGTGCCAGCAGTGGACAGGGGGTCCGGGGGAGGGCCTACAATGAGCAGTTCTTC	CASSGQGVRGRAYNEQFF
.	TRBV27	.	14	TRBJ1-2	TGTGCCAGCAGGGTGACAGACACCCTCTATGGCTACACCTTC	CASRVTDTLYGYTF
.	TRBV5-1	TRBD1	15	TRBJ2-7	TGCGCCAGCAGCCGGGGACAGGGGCTTCCCTACGAGCAGTACTTC	CASSRGQGLPYEQYF
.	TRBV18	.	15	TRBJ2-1	TGTGCCAGCTCACCACGGCGGGCGGGATACAATGAGCAGTTCTTC	CASSPRRAGYNEQFF
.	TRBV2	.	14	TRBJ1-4	TGTGCCAGCAGTGAGACCAGGGTTTATGAAAAACTGTTTTTT	CASSETRVYEKLFF
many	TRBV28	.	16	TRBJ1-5	TGTGCCAGCAGTTTGAATAGACGGGGACTCGTTCAGCCCCAGCATTTT	CASSLNRRGLVQPQHF
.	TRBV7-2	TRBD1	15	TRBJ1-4	TGTGCCAGCAGCTTAGGGGGGACAGGGCGTGAAAAACTGTTTTTT	CASSLGGTGREKLFF
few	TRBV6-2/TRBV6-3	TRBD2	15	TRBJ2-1	TGTGCCAGCAGTTACCGGCTAGCGGGCCTCAATGAGCAGTTCTTC	CASSYRLAGLNEQFF
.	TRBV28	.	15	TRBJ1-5	TGTGCCAGCAGTTTCTCGGGGGGGGGAAATCAGCCCCAGCATTTT	CASSFSGGGNQPQHF
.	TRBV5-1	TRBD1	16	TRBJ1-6	TGCGCCAGCAGCTGGGGCGACAGGGCTGGGAATTCACCCCTCCACTTT	CASSWGDRAGNSPLHF